The entry below describes one T cell receptor (beta chain). Its antigen remains unidentified. This entry comes from a study of siplizumab effects on memory and regulatory T cells. Overall study findings and caveats: On average, about 69% of mappable alloreactive CD4+ clones were Treg-derived under siplizumab, against 25% to 30% in controls. Apparently more diverse than memory cells, naive T cells also seemed major alloresponse contributors. Roughly 75-97% of proliferating CD4+ or CD8+ clones lacked a naive or memory phenotype that could be assigned.

The CDR3 is made up of 16 amino acids. The V gene's germline CDR1 is SGHRS and CDR2 YFSETQ. V was pared by 0 bases and J by 2 bases, with 12 bases between. Produced via immunoSEQ multiplex PCR; TCRdb's table is partial and in-frame only. The data contain approximately 100,000 clones, 92% of them singletons. What was sequenced was Tregs sorted from blood. The receptor's source is a human donor in good health. The chain has TRBV5-1 and TRBJ2-1; no definite D call. CDR3 coding DNA: TGCGCCAGCAGCTTGGGCGCTACCTATACCTACAATGAGCAGTTCTTC. Its translation: CASSLGATYTYNEQFF.